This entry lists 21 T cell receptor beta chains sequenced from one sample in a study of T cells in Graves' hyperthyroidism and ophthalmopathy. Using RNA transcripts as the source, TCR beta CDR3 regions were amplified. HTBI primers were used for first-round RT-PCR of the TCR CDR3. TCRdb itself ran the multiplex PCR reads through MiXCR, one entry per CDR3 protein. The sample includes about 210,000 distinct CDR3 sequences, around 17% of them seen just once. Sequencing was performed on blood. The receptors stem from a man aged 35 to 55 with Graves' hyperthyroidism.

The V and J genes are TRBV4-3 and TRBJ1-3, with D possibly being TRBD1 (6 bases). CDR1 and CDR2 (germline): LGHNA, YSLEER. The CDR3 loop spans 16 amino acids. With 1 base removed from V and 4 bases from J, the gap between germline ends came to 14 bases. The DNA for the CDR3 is TGCGCCAGCAGCCAAGTGGGGGGGCTCTCCGGAAACACCATATATTTT. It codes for CASSQVGGLSGNTIYF.

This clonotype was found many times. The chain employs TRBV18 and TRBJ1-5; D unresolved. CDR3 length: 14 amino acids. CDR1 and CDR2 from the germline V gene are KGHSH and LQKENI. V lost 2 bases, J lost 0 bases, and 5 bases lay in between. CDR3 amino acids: CASSPGVSNQPQHF. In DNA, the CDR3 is TGTGCCAGCTCACCAGGGGTTAGCAATCAGCCCCAGCATTTT.

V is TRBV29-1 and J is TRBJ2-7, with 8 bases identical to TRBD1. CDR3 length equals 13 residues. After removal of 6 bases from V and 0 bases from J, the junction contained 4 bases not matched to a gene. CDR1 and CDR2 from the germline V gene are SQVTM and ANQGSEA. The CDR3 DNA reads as TGCAGCGTAAGGACAGGGCTCTCCTACGAGCAGTACTTC. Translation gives CSVRTGLSYEQYF.

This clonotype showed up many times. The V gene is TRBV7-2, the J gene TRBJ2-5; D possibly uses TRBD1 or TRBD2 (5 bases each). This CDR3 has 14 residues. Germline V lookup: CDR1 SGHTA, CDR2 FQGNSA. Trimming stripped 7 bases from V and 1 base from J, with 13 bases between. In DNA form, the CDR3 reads TGTGCCAGCAAACCCCGGGACGGCCAAGAGACCCAGTACTTC. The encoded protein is CASKPRDGQETQYF. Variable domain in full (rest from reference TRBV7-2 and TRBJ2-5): GAGVSQSPSNKVTEKGKDVELRCDPISGHTALYWYRQSLGQGLEFLIYFQGNSAPDKSGLPSDRFSAERTGGSVSTLTIQRTQQEDSAVYLCASKPRDGQETQYFGPGTRLLVL.

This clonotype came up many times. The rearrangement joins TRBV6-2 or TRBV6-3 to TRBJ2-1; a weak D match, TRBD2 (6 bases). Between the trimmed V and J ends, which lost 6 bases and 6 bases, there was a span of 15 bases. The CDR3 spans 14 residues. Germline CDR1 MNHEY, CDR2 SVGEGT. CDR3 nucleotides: TGTGCCAGCAGACACTCCGGGAGCGCCAATGAGCAGTTCTTC. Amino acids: CASRHSGSANEQFF.

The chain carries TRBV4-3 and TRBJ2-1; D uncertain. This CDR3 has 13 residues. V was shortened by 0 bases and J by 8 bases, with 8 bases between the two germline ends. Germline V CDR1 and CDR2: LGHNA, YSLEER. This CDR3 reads CASSQDQPYEQFF. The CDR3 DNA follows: TGCGCCAGCAGCCAAGATCAGCCTTATGAGCAGTTCTTC.

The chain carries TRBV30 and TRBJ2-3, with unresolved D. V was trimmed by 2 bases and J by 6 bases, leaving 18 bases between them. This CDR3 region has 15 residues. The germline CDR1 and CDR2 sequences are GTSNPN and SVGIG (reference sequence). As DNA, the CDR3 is TGTGCCTGGAGTTTCAATTCGGGCTTCAAGGATACGCAGTATTTT. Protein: CAWSFNSGFKDTQYF.

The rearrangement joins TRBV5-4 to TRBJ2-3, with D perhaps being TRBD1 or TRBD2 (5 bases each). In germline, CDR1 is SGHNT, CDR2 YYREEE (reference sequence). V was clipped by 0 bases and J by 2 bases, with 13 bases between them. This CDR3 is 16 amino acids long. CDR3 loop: CASSLGGPRDTDTQYF. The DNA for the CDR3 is TGTGCCAGCAGCTTGGGGGGACCCAGGGACACAGATACGCAGTATTTT.

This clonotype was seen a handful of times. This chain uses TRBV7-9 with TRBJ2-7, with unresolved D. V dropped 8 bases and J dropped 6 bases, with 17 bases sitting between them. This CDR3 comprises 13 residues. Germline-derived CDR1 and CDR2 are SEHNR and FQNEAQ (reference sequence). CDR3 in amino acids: CASGLAGNCEQYF. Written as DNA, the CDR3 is TGTGCCAGCGGATTGGCTGGCAATTGCGAGCAGTACTTC.

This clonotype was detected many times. Here the CDR3 DNA reads TGTGCCAGCAGTTTAAACAGGGGGAAGACCCAGTACTTC. This encodes CASSLNRGKTQYF. This sequence joins TRBV12-3 or TRBV12-4 and TRBJ2-5, with 8 bases matching TRBD1. This CDR3 spans 13 amino acids. V dropped 2 bases and J dropped 6; count of bases not matched to a gene: 2.

In DNA, the CDR3 is TGTGCCAGCAGTTCCGCCCGAACCCCCCCTTTCACAGATACGCAGTATTTT. Its protein is CASSSARTPPFTDTQYF. The rearrangement joins TRBV6-1 to TRBJ2-3; no reliable D call. With 5 bases removed from V and 2 bases from J, the gap between germline ends came to 20 bases. In germline, CDR1 is MNHNS, CDR2 SASEGT. The CDR3 length is 17 residues.

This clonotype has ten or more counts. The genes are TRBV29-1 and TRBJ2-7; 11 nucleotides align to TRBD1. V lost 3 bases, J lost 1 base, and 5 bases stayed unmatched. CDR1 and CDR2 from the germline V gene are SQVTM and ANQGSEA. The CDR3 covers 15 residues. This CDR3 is CSVDIGTGGSYEQYF. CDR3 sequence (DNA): TGCAGCGTTGATATCGGGACAGGGGGTTCCTACGAGCAGTACTTC.

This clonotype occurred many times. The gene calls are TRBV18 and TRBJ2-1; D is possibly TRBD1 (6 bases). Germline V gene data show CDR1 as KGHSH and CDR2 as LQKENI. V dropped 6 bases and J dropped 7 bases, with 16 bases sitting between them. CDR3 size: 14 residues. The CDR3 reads CASSTQQGTNEQFF. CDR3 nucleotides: TGTGCCAGCTCGACCCAACAGGGTACGAATGAGCAGTTCTTC.

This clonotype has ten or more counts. CDR3 bases: TGTGCCAGCTCACCACCTGTTGGCCAGGGTGAGACCCAGTACTTC. This translates into CASSPPVGQGETQYF. The genes are TRBV18 and TRBJ2-5; possibly TRBD1 for D (5 bases). The CDR3 spans 15 residues. Germline CDR1 reads KGHSH; CDR2 reads LQKENI. The V and J ends lost 0 bases and 5 bases respectively, with 13 bases between them.

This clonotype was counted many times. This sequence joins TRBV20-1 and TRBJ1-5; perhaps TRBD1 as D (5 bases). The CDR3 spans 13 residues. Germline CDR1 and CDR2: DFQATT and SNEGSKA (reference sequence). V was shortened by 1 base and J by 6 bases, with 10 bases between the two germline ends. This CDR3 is CSARGGTSQPQHF. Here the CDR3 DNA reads TGCAGTGCTAGAGGGGGGACTAGTCAGCCCCAGCATTTT.

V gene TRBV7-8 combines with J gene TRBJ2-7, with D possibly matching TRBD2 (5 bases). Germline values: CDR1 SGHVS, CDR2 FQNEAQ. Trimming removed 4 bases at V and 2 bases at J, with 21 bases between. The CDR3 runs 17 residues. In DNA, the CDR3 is TGTGCCAGCAGCTCCTCTAATACAGAGGGCCCAACCTACGAGCAGTACTTC. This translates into CASSSSNTEGPTYEQYF. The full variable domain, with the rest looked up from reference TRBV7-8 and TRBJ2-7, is GAGVSQSPRYKVAKRGQDVALRCDPISGHVSLFWYQQALGQGPEFLTYFQNEAQLDKSGLPSDRFFAERPEGSVSTLKIQRTQQEDSAVYLCASSSSNTEGPTYEQYFGPGTRLTVT.

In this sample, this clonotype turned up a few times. The CDR3 here is CASTTTGGGSEAFF. CDR3 DNA: TGTGCCAGTACCACCACAGGGGGCGGCTCTGAAGCTTTCTTT. The chain uses TRBV19 and TRBJ1-1; TRBD1 matches 9 bases. V shed 7 bases, J shed 6 bases, and the junction held 9 bases outside the gene matches. Germline CDR1 LNHDA, CDR2 SQIVND (reference sequence). The CDR3 contains 14 residues.

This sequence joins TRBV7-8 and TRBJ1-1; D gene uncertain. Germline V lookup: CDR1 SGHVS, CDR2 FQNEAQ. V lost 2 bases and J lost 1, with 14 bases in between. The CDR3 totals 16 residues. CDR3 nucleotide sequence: TGTGCCAGCAGCTTACGCCCCCCAAGGGCGAACACTGAAGCTTTCTTT. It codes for CASSLRPPRANTEAFF.

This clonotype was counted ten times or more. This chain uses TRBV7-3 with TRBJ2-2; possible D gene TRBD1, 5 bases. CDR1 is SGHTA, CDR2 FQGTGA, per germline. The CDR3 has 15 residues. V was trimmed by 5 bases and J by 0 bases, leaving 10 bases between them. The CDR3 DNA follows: TGTGCCAGCAGCCCTTCCAGGGCGAACACCGGGGAGCTGTTTTTT. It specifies CASSPSRANTGELFF.

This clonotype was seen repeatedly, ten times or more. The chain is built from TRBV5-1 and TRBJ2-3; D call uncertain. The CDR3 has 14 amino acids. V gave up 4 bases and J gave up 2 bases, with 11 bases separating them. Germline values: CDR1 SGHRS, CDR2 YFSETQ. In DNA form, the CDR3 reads TGCGCCAGCAGCGTGGCAGGTTACACAGATACGCAGTATTTT. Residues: CASSVAGYTDTQYF.

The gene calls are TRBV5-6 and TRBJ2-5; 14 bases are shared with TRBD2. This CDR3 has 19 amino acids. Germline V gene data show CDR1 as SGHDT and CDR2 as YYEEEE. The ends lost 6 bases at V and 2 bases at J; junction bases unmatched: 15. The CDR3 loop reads CASTDGEPGLAGVQETQYF. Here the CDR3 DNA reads TGTGCCAGCACCGACGGAGAGCCGGGACTAGCGGGGGTGCAAGAGACCCAGTACTTC.